What follows are 8 T cell receptor beta chains derived from one specimen sequenced in a study of blood T cells in healthy people across ages. Sample-barcoded 5' priming and a J-beta primer mix drove a second PCR of roughly 6 to 12 cycles. TCRdb reprocessed the 5' RACE reads with MiXCR, giving one entry per CDR3 protein. This table holds roughly 790,000 distinct CDR3 sequences, 35% to 45% found once. The material sequenced was blood. The receptors come from an older woman in good health.

Of note for this clonotype: This sequence may be a read error, since a much larger clone differs from it by one base. The chain recombines TRBV12-3 or TRBV12-4 with TRBJ2-1, with D tentatively TRBD2 (6 bases). This CDR3 spans 13 amino acids. V was cut by 7 bases and J by 13 bases, with 20 bases left in between. The DNA for the CDR3 is TGTGCCAGCACCCGGACTACCGGAGAGACCCAGTTCTTC. It translates to CASTRTTGETQFF.

The chain recombines TRBV27 with TRBJ1-2; a possible D gene is TRBD1 (5 bases). With 1 base removed from V and 4 bases from J, the gap between germline ends came to 25 bases. CDR3 length equals 19 residues. The V gene's germline CDR1 is MNHEY and CDR2 SMNVEV (reference sequence). The CDR3 DNA sequence: TGTGCCAGCAGTTTATTAACTGGGGACCCCCAAGGGGTTAGCTATGGCTACACCTTC. Translated, it gives CASSLLTGDPQGVSYGYTF.

The chain has TRBV29-1 and TRBJ2-4; the match to TRBD1 covers 9 bases. The tail of the sequence fits TRBJ2-7 better, so the J call may be wrong. The CDR3 spans 13 residues. The germline V gene has CDR1 SQVTM and CDR2 ANQGSEA. The CDR3 spells CSVKGTGMYEQYF. The CDR3 DNA reads TGCAGCGTTAAAGGGACAGGGATGTACGAGCAGTACTTC.

This clonotype showed up just once. The chain recombines TRBV12-3 or TRBV12-4 with TRBJ1-5; D may be TRBD1 (6 bases). The CDR3 is 13 residues long. V shed 2 bases and J shed 5 bases, with 7 bases lying between them. This chain's CDR3 is CASSLQGHQPQHF. The CDR3 nucleotides read TGTGCCAGCAGTTTACAGGGGCATCAGCCCCAGCATTTT.

This clonotype appeared many times. The chain combines TRBV10-3 with TRBJ1-2, with D perhaps TRBD1 (6 bases). V dropped 3 bases and J dropped 8 bases, with 10 bases sitting between them. The CDR3 has 12 amino acids. CDR1 is ENHRY, CDR2 SYGVKD, per germline. For the CDR3, the DNA is TGTGCCATCAGTGAAGTGGACAGAGGCTACACCTTC. Residues: CAISEVDRGYTF.

A word on this clonotype: A much larger clone differs by one base, so this may be a read error. The V gene is TRBV7-9, the J gene TRBJ2-1; 11 positions agree with TRBD2. The J call may not be correct, given that the DNA end is closer to TRBJ2-7. The length of the CDR3 is 18 residues. Germline CDR1 is SEHNR and CDR2 is FQNEAQ (reference sequence). CDR3 loop: CASSFRTSGRSSYNEQYF. CDR3 DNA: TGTGCCAGCAGCTTCCGGACTAGCGGGCGGAGCTCCTACAATGAGCAGTACTTC.

The chain couples TRBV20-1 to TRBJ1-2, with D hard to call. The CDR3 is 15 residues long. Trimming removed 7 bases from V and 1 base from J, with 19 bases in between. Germline V gives CDR1 DFQATT, CDR2 SNEGSKA (reference sequence). CDR3 sequence (DNA): TGCAGTGTCCCCGTCGGACGGGATGTTAACTATGGCTACACCTTC. Translating gives CSVPVGRDVNYGYTF.

This clonotype was counted between two and nine times. The CDR3 here is CASSLEFGGQETQYF. The CDR3 nucleotides are TGTGCCAGCAGCTTAGAGTTTGGGGGCCAAGAGACCCAGTACTTC. This chain uses TRBV7-9 with TRBJ2-5; TRBD1 or TRBD2 may be the D gene (5 bases each). CDR1 SEHNR and CDR2 FQNEAQ come from the germline V gene (reference sequence). The CDR3 loop spans 15 amino acids. The V gene lost 1 base and the J gene lost 1 base, with 10 bases spanning the gap.